Below, 23 T cell receptor beta chains from the same sample are listed, as sequenced in a study of technical replicates of blood from a handful of donors. Method: immunoSEQ multiplex PCR; TCRdb's copy keeps in-frame clones and lacks some. The sample yields 60,000 to 90,000 clones, roughly 92% seen once. The specimen was T cells isolated from PBMCs. Receptors were obtained from a human donor in good health.

The chain uses TRBV30 and TRBJ1-3; 7 nucleotides line up with TRBD1. CDR1 and CDR2 from the germline V gene are GTSNPN and SVGIG (reference sequence). The V segment lost 4 bases and the J segment 0 bases; nucleotides outside the gene matches: 6. There are 15 residues in the CDR3. CDR3 region: CAWTGQVLSGNTIYF. Written as DNA, the CDR3 is TGTGCCTGGACAGGACAGGTTCTCTCTGGAAACACCATATATTTT.

This chain links TRBV19 with TRBJ2-2, with D tentatively TRBD1 (5 bases). This CDR3 region has 16 residues. Germline V lookup: CDR1 LNHDA, CDR2 SQIVND (reference sequence). V lost 3 bases and J lost 6, with 17 bases in between. This CDR3 is CASSIAGGAVAGELFF. CDR3 bases: TGTGCCAGTAGTATCGCAGGTGGGGCCGTCGCCGGGGAGCTGTTTTTT.

This chain joins TRBV11-2 and TRBJ2-1, with TRBD2 matching over 9 bases. The CDR3 is 15 residues long. Trimming cost V 4 bases and J 3 bases; bases outside gene matches: 4. CDR1 is SGHAT and CDR2 is FQNNGV in the germline V gene. As DNA, the CDR3 is TGTGCCAGCAGCTCCCTAGCGGGACTCTACAATGAGCAGTTCTTC. This encodes CASSSLAGLYNEQFF.

The V and J genes are TRBV6-1 and TRBJ2-7, with D maybe TRBD1 (5 bases). The CDR3 loop spans 15 amino acids. CDR1 is MNHNS, CDR2 SASEGT, per germline. V was trimmed by 1 base and J by 1 base, leaving 11 bases between them. CDR3 in DNA: TGTGCCAGCAGTGAAGACAGGAGACTTTCCTACGAGCAGTACTTC. Encoded protein: CASSEDRRLSYEQYF.

V usage is TRBV5-4 and J usage is TRBJ1-1; 7 nucleotides line up with TRBD1. In germline, CDR1 is SGHNT, CDR2 YYREEE (reference sequence). The CDR3 extends over 19 amino acids. J gave up 3 bases and V 2 bases, and 19 bases lay outside the gene matches. DNA of the CDR3: TGTGCCAGCAGCTTAAGTCCGACAGGGTTCAGTCGATTGTACACTGAAGCTTTCTTT. Translating it yields CASSLSPTGFSRLYTEAFF. The entire variable domain, with the rest obtained from reference TRBV5-4 and TRBJ1-1, is as follows: ETGVTQSPTHLIKTRGQQVTLRCSSQSGHNTVSWYQQALGQGPQFIFQYYREEENGRGNFPPRFSGLQFPNYSSELNVNALELDDSALYLCASSLSPTGFSRLYTEAFFGQGTRLTVV.

The chain links TRBV25-1 to TRBJ2-5; weak D call: TRBD1 (7 bases). The V gene's germline CDR1 is MGHDK and CDR2 SYGVNS. The V end was cut by 10 bases, the J end by 8 bases, with 17 bases between. The length of the CDR3 is 12 residues. The CDR3 sequence is CAIDGGGRTQYF. As DNA, the CDR3 is TGTGCCATAGATGGAGGGGGCCGAACCCAGTACTTC.

CDR3 in amino acids: CASSVTGGENTEAFF. The DNA for the CDR3 is TGTGCCAGCAGCGTGACAGGGGGTGAGAACACTGAAGCTTTCTTT. This chain connects TRBV9 to TRBJ1-1; 9 nucleotides align to TRBD1. CDR1 SGDLS and CDR2 YYNGEE come from the germline V gene. After removal of 2 bases from V and 1 base from J, the junction contained 3 bases not matched to a gene. There are 15 residues in the CDR3.

The V gene is TRBV18, the J gene TRBJ1-1, with D maybe TRBD1 (5 bases). The CDR3 extends over 13 amino acids. V was pared by 3 bases and J by 6 bases, with 11 bases between. Looked up from germline, CDR1 is KGHSH and CDR2 is LQKENI. CDR3 in amino acids: CASSPGTTAEAFF. The CDR3, as DNA: TGTGCCAGCTCACCCGGAACGACAGCTGAAGCTTTCTTT.

This chain connects TRBV28 to TRBJ1-1; TRBD1 matches at 9 bases. Germline assignment: CDR1 MDHEN and CDR2 SYDVKM. The CDR3 is made up of 15 amino acids. Trimming cost V 7 bases and J 6 bases; bases outside gene matches: 12. CDR3 region: CASKMGPDRGAEAFF. The DNA for the CDR3 is TGTGCCAGCAAAATGGGCCCCGACAGGGGGGCTGAAGCTTTCTTT.

CDR3 nucleotides: TGCAGCGTTGGACAGGGGTTCTCCTACGAGCAGTACTTC. As protein: CSVGQGFSYEQYF. The chain combines TRBV29-1 with TRBJ2-7, with TRBD1 matching over 8 bases. V lost 4 bases, J lost 0 bases, and 2 bases stayed unmatched. Germline CDR1 SQVTM, CDR2 ANQGSEA. CDR3 size: 13 residues.

The V gene is TRBV5-4, the J gene TRBJ2-5; TRBD2 agrees at 11 bases. This CDR3 has 16 residues. V gave up 4 bases and J gave up 4 bases; unmatched junction bases: 9. Looked up from germline, CDR1 is SGHNT and CDR2 is YYREEE (reference sequence). As DNA, the CDR3 is TGTGCCAGCAGCCCTACTAGCGGGAGAAAGGGAGAGACCCAGTACTTC. Encoded protein: CASSPTSGRKGETQYF.

The gene calls are TRBV6-6 and TRBJ2-7; TRBD1 matches at 7 bases. Germline V CDR1 and CDR2: MNHNY, SVGAGI (reference sequence). The CDR3 has 13 amino acids. The junction had 2 bases not matched to a gene; V was cut back by 6 bases and J by 0 bases. The CDR3 sequence is CASRRDSSYEQYF. DNA for the CDR3: TGTGCCAGCAGACGGGACAGCTCCTACGAGCAGTACTTC.

The V gene is TRBV29-1, the J gene TRBJ1-2; D unclear. Trimming took 3 bases from V and 6 from J, leaving 20 bases between them. The length of the CDR3 is 15 residues. The V gene's germline CDR1 is SQVTM and CDR2 ANQGSEA. In nucleotides, the CDR3 is TGCAGCGTTGAGGGTTCAGGTTTTGGTATGCATGGCTACACCTTC. Its translation is CSVEGSGFGMHGYTF.

The chain joins TRBV29-1 to TRBJ2-7; D remains ambiguous. This CDR3 comprises 13 residues. The germline V and J ends were trimmed by 4 bases and 0 bases, with 10 bases remaining between them. From germline, CDR1 is SQVTM and CDR2 ANQGSEA. The CDR3 spells CSVGSGSSYEQYF. The CDR3 nucleotides are TGCAGCGTTGGTTCAGGCAGCTCCTACGAGCAGTACTTC.

The V and J genes are TRBV5-1 and TRBJ2-1, with D tentatively TRBD2 (5 bases). The CDR3 loop spans 16 amino acids. The germline V gene encodes CDR1 SGHRS and CDR2 YFSETQ. Between the trimmed V and J ends, which lost 4 bases and 0 bases, there was a span of 14 bases. CDR3 region: CASSPTIPSSYNEQFF. DNA for the CDR3: TGCGCCAGCAGCCCGACTATCCCGAGCTCCTACAATGAGCAGTTCTTC.

This chain links TRBV19 with TRBJ1-2, with 7 bases lining up with TRBD1. CDR3 length equals 14 residues. CDR1 and CDR2 from the germline V gene are LNHDA and SQIVND (reference sequence). Losses at the gene ends were 6 bases for V and 6 bases for J; bases not matched to a gene: 10. CDR3 region: CASSRAGGYDGYTF. CDR3 DNA: TGTGCCAGTAGCCGGGCAGGGGGGTATGATGGCTACACCTTC. Based on the CDR3 plus reference TRBV19 and TRBJ1-2, the full variable domain is DGGITQSPKYLFRKEGQNVTLSCEQNLNHDAMYWYRQDPGQGLRLIYYSQIVNDFQKGDIAEGYSVSREKKESFPLTVTSAQKNPTAFYLCASSRAGGYDGYTFGSGTRLTVV.

J is TRBJ2-7 and V is TRBV30; no firm D call. Germline V gene lookup returns CDR1 GTSNPN and CDR2 SVGIG (reference sequence). The CDR3 spans 14 residues. The ends were cut back, 1 base at V and 0 bases at J, with 10 bases in the middle. The CDR3, as DNA: TGTGCCTGGAGTGCTGGCTTGTCCTCCTACGAGCAGTACTTC. Translation: CAWSAGLSSYEQYF.

DNA for the CDR3: TGCGCCAGCAGCTTGGGGGGGCTCGGGTACGAGCAGTACTTC. Protein sequence: CASSLGGLGYEQYF. The genes are TRBV5-1 and TRBJ2-7, with a tentative D call TRBD1 (6 bases). V gave up 0 bases and J gave up 4 bases, with 11 bases separating them. The CDR3 runs to 14 residues. Germline CDR1 SGHRS, CDR2 YFSETQ.

This clone was counted a single time. The chain uses TRBV4-3 and TRBJ1-1, with D perhaps TRBD1 (5 bases). This CDR3 has 16 amino acids. V lost 0 bases and J lost 3, with 14 bases in between. Germline CDR1 LGHNA, CDR2 YSLEER. CDR3 protein: CASSQEGVGLDTEAFF. CDR3 DNA sequence: TGCGCCAGCAGCCAAGAAGGGGTGGGACTTGACACTGAAGCTTTCTTT.

The chain joins TRBV4-1 to TRBJ2-7; unclear D gene. The CDR3 loop spans 15 amino acids. Germline lookup yields CDR1 MGHRA and CDR2 YSYEKL. Deletions cut 0 bases from V and 2 bases from J, with 11 bases between. The CDR3 DNA sequence: TGCGCCAGCAGCCAAGAGGCCTCCCATGCCTACGAGCAGTACTTC. Protein sequence: CASSQEASHAYEQYF.

The chain is built from TRBV7-2 and TRBJ1-5; 11 bases align to TRBD1. Germline V gene data show CDR1 as SGHTA and CDR2 as FQGNSA. CDR3 length: 16 amino acids. V lost 5 bases and J lost 9; bases outside the gene matches: 12. The CDR3 loop reads CASSLAGQGVLGPQHF. The CDR3 coding sequence is TGTGCCAGCAGCCTCGCGGGACAGGGGGTCCTTGGGCCCCAGCATTTT. Drawing the rest from reference TRBV7-2 and TRBJ1-5, the complete variable domain is GAGVSQSPSNKVTEKGKDVELRCDPISGHTALYWYRQSLGQGLEFLIYFQGNSAPDKSGLPSDRFSAERTGGSVSTLTIQRTQQEDSAVYLCASSLAGQGVLGPQHFGDGTRLSIL.

J is TRBJ2-1 and V is TRBV9; the match to TRBD2 covers 10 bases. The CDR3 runs 15 residues. Germline V lookup: CDR1 SGDLS, CDR2 YYNGEE. Unmatched junction bases numbered 1, after V lost 4 bases and J lost 0 bases. The CDR3 bases are TGTGCCAGCAGCACTAGCGGGGCCTCCTACAATGAGCAGTTCTTC. It yields the protein CASSTSGASYNEQFF.

Only one count was recorded for this clone. V is TRBV7-9 and J is TRBJ2-7; D remains ambiguous. Trimming pared 6 bases from V and 4 bases from J, leaving 10 bases between. The CDR3 is 12 residues long. Germline V gene lookup returns CDR1 SEHNR and CDR2 FQNEAQ (reference sequence). The CDR3 DNA is TGTGCCAGCAGTCCCAGTATTTACGAGCAGTACTTC. Its protein product is CASSPSIYEQYF. The variable domain in full, with the rest retrieved from reference TRBV7-9 and TRBJ2-7, is DTGVSQNPRHKITKRGQNVTFRCDPISEHNRLYWYRQTLGQGPEFLTYFQNEAQLEKSRLLSDRFSAERPKGSFSTLEIQRTEQGDSAMYLCASSPSIYEQYFGPGTRLTVT.